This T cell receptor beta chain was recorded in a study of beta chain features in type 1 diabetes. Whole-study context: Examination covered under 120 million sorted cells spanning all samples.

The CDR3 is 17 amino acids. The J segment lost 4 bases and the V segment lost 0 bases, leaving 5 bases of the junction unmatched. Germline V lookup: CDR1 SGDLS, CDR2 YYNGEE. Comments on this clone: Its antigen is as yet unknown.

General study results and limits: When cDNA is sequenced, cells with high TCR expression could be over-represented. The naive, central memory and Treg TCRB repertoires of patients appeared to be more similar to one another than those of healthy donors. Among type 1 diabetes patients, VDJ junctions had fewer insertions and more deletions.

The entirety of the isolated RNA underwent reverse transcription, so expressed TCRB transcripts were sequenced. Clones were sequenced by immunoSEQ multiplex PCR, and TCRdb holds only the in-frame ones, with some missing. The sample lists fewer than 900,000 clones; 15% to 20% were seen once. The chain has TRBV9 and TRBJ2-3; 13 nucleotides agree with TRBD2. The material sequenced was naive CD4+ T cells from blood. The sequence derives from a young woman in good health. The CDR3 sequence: CASSVEGTSGNADTQYF. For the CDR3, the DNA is TGTGCCAGCAGCGTAGAGGGGACTAGCGGGAATGCAGATACGCAGTATTTT.